The 5 T cell receptor beta chains listed next were all sequenced from one sample in a study of T cells after yellow fever vaccination. TCRdb re-called the 5' RACE reads through MiXCR, storing one row per CDR3 protein. The table records about 240,000 distinct CDR3 sequences, around 7% of them present only once. The source material was CD4+ T cells sorted from PBMCs, sampled 15 days after the yellow fever booster vaccination. Receptors originate from a man in his thirties or forties who received the YFV17D yellow fever vaccine.

At least ten counts were recorded for this clonotype. The V call is TRBV15, the J call TRBJ1-1, with 8 bases identical to TRBD1. This CDR3 comprises 15 residues. J lost 4 bases, V lost 1 base, and 5 bases had no gene match. CDR1 and CDR2 from the germline V gene are LNHNV and YYDKDF (reference sequence). CDR3 coding DNA: TGTGCCACCAGCAGAGGCAGACAGGGGTTCACTGAAGCTTTCTTT. It yields the protein CATSRGRQGFTEAFF.

The chain uses TRBV7-8 and TRBJ2-7; D is unresolved. Germline V gene data show CDR1 as SGHVS and CDR2 as FQNEAQ. V lost 5 bases and J 2 bases, leaving 19 bases between the germline ends. The CDR3 extends over 16 amino acids. CDR3 bases: TGTGCCAGCAGCCCCCCCAACCAGTTCTCCACCTACGAGCAGTACTTC. Protein: CASSPPNQFSTYEQYF. The full variable domain, in which reference TRBV7-8 and TRBJ2-7 provide the parts outside the CDR3, is GAGVSQSPRYKVAKRGQDVALRCDPISGHVSLFWYQQALGQGPEFLTYFQNEAQLDKSGLPSDRFFAERPEGSVSTLKIQRTQQEDSAVYLCASSPPNQFSTYEQYFGPGTRLTVT.

This clonotype was detected ten times or more. The rearrangement joins TRBV20-1 to TRBJ2-5, with 9 nucleotides matching TRBD2. The CDR3 loop spans 14 amino acids. Trimming removed 2 bases from V and 4 bases from J; junction bases left unmatched: 5. The germline CDR1 and CDR2 sequences are DFQATT and SNEGSKA (reference sequence). In DNA, the CDR3 is TGCAGTGCTAGACTAGCGGGACTCCCAGAGACCCAGTACTTC. Its translation is CSARLAGLPETQYF.

This clonotype was seen many times. CDR3 amino acids: CASSLGWYEQYF. CDR3 bases: TGTGCCAGCAGCTTAGGTTGGTACGAGCAGTACTTC. The chain is built from TRBV7-6 and TRBJ2-7, with D unresolved. The CDR3 is made up of 12 amino acids. Germline CDR1 and CDR2: SGHVS and FNYEAQ. V was pared by 1 base and J by 4 bases, with 5 bases between.

Here the CDR3 DNA reads TGTGCCAGCAGTCCAGAAAACCGGGACACTGAAGCTTTCTTT. It is translated as CASSPENRDTEAFF. The chain couples TRBV25-1 to TRBJ1-1, with no clear D. CDR3 length: 14 residues. With 5 bases removed from V and 3 bases from J, the gap between germline ends came to 13 bases. From germline, CDR1 is MGHDK and CDR2 SYGVNS.